This TCR beta chain originates from a study of blood T cells in healthy people across ages. CDR1 DFQATT and CDR2 SNEGSKA come from the germline V gene (reference sequence). V was shortened by 4 bases and J by 3 bases, with 12 bases between the two germline ends. CDR3 length: 13 residues. Alongside a J-beta primer mix, a sample-barcoded 5' primer served in a second PCR lasting about 7 to 11 cycles. Each CDR3 protein is one row after TCRdb ran MiXCR on the 5' RACE reads. The sample consists of roughly 2 million distinct CDR3 sequences, about 49% of them appearing once. This chain connects TRBV20-1 to TRBJ1-2; perhaps TRBD1 as D (6 bases). This TCR came from a woman between 40 and 55 years old in good health. Sequenced: blood. Here the CDR3 reads CSAKGGEDYGYTF. For the CDR3, the DNA is TGCAGTGCTAAGGGGGGCGAAGACTATGGCTACACCTTC.